This is a list of T cell receptor beta chains from one sample in a study of OX40 agonist ivuxolimab in advanced cancers. Assay: immunoSEQ multiplex PCR; the TCRdb copy retains only in-frame clones and omits some. Of roughly 53,000 clones in the sample, around four fifths are singletons; the top ten hold more than 2.5%. This material consisted of CD4+ or CD8+ T cells sorted from blood, taken in a trial of the OX40 agonist ivuxolimab. Receptors originate from an adult with an advanced solid tumor such as melanoma, head and neck, liver or kidney cancer. Each CDR3 is given without its conserved first and last residue. D genes are given only for firm matches.

cdr3_length d_call v_call cdr3_aa
11 TRBD1 TRBV7-3 ASSSSGGTEAF
14 - TRBV5-1 ASSGVAGSGANVLT
13 TRBD2 TRBV6-6 ASSYLAGRTDTQY
12 - TRBV7-9 ASSLAGGAGELF
12 TRBD1 TRBV5-1 ASSLVTGVGEQY
10 - TRBV2 ASSEPLYEQY
13 TRBD1 TRBV2 ASRVTGGYAGELF
11 TRBD2 TRBV6-6 AGGGRALNEQF
14 TRBD2 TRBV7-7 ASSLGIGRGQETQY
13 - TRBV19 ASRELGGTNEKLF
10 - TRBV11-3 ASSLDLGKAF
13 TRBD1 TRBV2 ASSEARGQGGGYT
13 TRBD1 TRBV11-2 ASSLDRGLNNEQF
15 - TRBV4-1 ASSHIPGTNRQYEQY
12 TRBD2 TRBV19 ASSIPGLANEQF
13 TRBD1 TRBV5-1 ASSPDRASYNEQF
12 TRBD1 TRBV7-2 ASSSGQGVTEAF
11 - TRBV6-4 ASSVMEGYEQF
11 - TRBV2 ASSGSGQETQY
13 TRBD1 TRBV10-2 ASRGPGQGNTEAF
11 - TRBV5-5 ASSLEGGLEQY
11 - TRBV6-1 ASSVEGADGYT
11 - TRBV5-1 ASRSGSSYEQY
15 TRBD2 TRBV10-3 AISAARAGGNRDTQY
11 - TRBV10-3 AITPGLLGYYT
13 - TRBV14 ASSQVATKNTEAF
13 TRBD1 TRBV30 AWRPTGVTNEKLF
11 TRBD1 TRBV7-7 ASSSTGVETQY
15 - TRBV11-2 ASSPFAVKRATDTQY
11 - TRBV5-1 ASSSGERYGYT
10 - TRBV10-3 AISPGLEVAF
11 - TRBV2 ASIAFDTDTQY
16 - TRBV7-2 ASSLPSGLRRDQETQY